These 28 T cell receptor beta chains came from one sample sequenced in a study of T cell repertoires in cytomegalovirus infection. One entry per CDR3 protein, called by TCRdb with MiXCR from the reads. The data show 500,000 or so distinct CDR3 sequences, approximately 15% seen once. The material sequenced was CD8+ T cells from PBMCs. The source of these receptors is a human donor in good health (CMV status not recorded). Some clones in this sample may be carry-over from other donors' samples.

This clonotype was found a few times. The rearrangement uses TRBV20-1 and TRBJ1-3; no clear D. The CDR3 is made up of 14 amino acids. With 3 bases removed from V and 3 bases from J, the gap between germline ends came to 12 bases. Germline V gene sequence: CDR1 DFQATT, CDR2 SNEGSKA (reference sequence). CDR3 in amino acids: CSARGRAVGNTIYF. CDR3 nucleotide sequence: TGCAGTGCTAGGGGCAGAGCCGTTGGAAACACCATATATTTT.

As DNA, the CDR3 is TGTGCCAGCTTGCTCAGGGTCCTTGTGCCCCTGTCCTACAATGAGCAGTTCTTC. It translates to CASLLRVLVPLSYNEQFF. This sequence joins TRBV12-3 or TRBV12-4 and TRBJ2-1; D perhaps matches TRBD1 (5 bases). The CDR3 loop spans 18 amino acids. The germline V and J ends were trimmed by 8 bases and 1 base, with 24 bases remaining between them.

The rearrangement joins TRBV6-5 to TRBJ2-7; 9 bases line up with TRBD2. Germline V gene data show CDR1 as MNHEY and CDR2 as SVGAGI. This CDR3 contains 15 residues. The junction had 8 bases not matched to a gene; V was cut back by 6 bases and J by 2 bases. CDR3 nucleotide sequence: TGTGCCAGCAGGATCAAGCGGGAGGACCCCTACGAGCAGTACTTC. Translated, it gives CASRIKREDPYEQYF.

This clonotype was found a few times. The genes are TRBV5-1 and TRBJ2-1; D may be TRBD2 (5 bases). The germline V gene encodes CDR1 SGHRS and CDR2 YFSETQ. This CDR3 region has 14 residues. V lost 4 bases and J lost 7, with 15 bases in between. Written as DNA, the CDR3 is TGCGCCAGCAGCCCTCCGGCCACGGGGAATGAGCAGTTCTTC. The encoded protein is CASSPPATGNEQFF.

At least ten counts were recorded for this clonotype. The chain links TRBV7-2 to TRBJ2-2; 11 bases fit TRBD2. In germline, CDR1 is SGHTA, CDR2 FQGNSA. CDR3 length: 19 amino acids. J lost 2 bases, V lost 5 bases, and 13 bases had no gene match. In DNA form, the CDR3 reads TGTGCCAGCAGCCTTCCGACTAGCGGGGTGCTTATAAACACCGGGGAGCTGTTTTTT. It yields the protein CASSLPTSGVLINTGELFF. Filled out from reference TRBV7-2 and TRBJ2-2, the complete variable domain reads GAGVSQSPSNKVTEKGKDVELRCDPISGHTALYWYRQSLGQGLEFLIYFQGNSAPDKSGLPSDRFSAERTGGSVSTLTIQRTQQEDSAVYLCASSLPTSGVLINTGELFFGEGSRLTVL.

With regard to this clonotype: A read error is possible here, since a much larger clone lies one base away. The V call is TRBV27, the J call TRBJ2-7, with 7 bases lining up with TRBD2. The ends lost 5 bases at V and 3 bases at J; junction bases unmatched: 10. The CDR3 runs 15 residues. Germline V gene lookup returns CDR1 MNHEY and CDR2 SMNVEV (reference sequence). For the CDR3, the DNA is TGTGCCAGCAGTCCCTGGGACGGGGAGGGCTACGAGCAGTACTTC. Its protein product is CASSPWDGEGYEQYF.

This clonotype was seen ten or more times. In DNA, the CDR3 is TGCGCCAGCAGCCAAGGACAGGGTTACACTGAAGCTTTCTTT. Amino acids: CASSQGQGYTEAFF. V and J are TRBV4-1 and TRBJ1-1; TRBD1 agrees at 7 bases. The germline gives CDR1 MGHRA, CDR2 YSYEKL. This CDR3 is built from 14 residues. V trimming: 1 base; J trimming: 3 bases; junction bases outside the gene matches: 2.

Many counts were recorded for this clonotype. V is TRBV12-3 or TRBV12-4 and J is TRBJ1-2; tentative D call: TRBD1 (5 bases). The CDR3 covers 16 residues. Trimming removed 5 bases at V and 1 base at J, with 17 bases between. CDR3 DNA sequence: TGTGCCAGCAGTCGGAGGGAAACAGGCCTTAACTATGGCTACACCTTC. Translated: CASSRRETGLNYGYTF.

This clonotype was seen ten or more times. The V call is TRBV7-6, the J call TRBJ1-6, with 7 bases matching TRBD1. CDR3 length: 16 residues. Trimming removed 6 bases from V and 3 bases from J; junction bases left unmatched: 8. Germline V gene lookup returns CDR1 SGHVS and CDR2 FNYEAQ. CDR3 residues: CASRRPGTDYNSPLHF. The CDR3 DNA follows: TGTGCCAGCAGACGTCCTGGGACAGACTATAATTCACCCCTCCACTTT.

The sample holds a few counts of this clonotype. V usage is TRBV7-6 and J usage is TRBJ2-1; possible D gene TRBD2, 5 bases. Per the germline V gene, CDR1 is SGHVS and CDR2 is FNYEAQ. V shed 5 bases and J shed 10 bases, with 24 bases lying between them. This CDR3 has 16 amino acids. CDR3 region: CASSNGREGPTGEQFF. The CDR3, as DNA: TGTGCCAGCAGCAATGGGCGCGAAGGTCCCACGGGAGAGCAGTTCTTC.

Turning to this clonotype: Here the CDR3 omits its conserved ending phenylalanine or tryptophan, so a read error is the likely source. V is TRBV28 and J is TRBJ2-5; a possible D gene is TRBD2 (6 bases). This CDR3 comprises 14 residues. Germline loops: CDR1 MDHEN, CDR2 SYDVKM. The ends were cut back, 2 bases at V and 4 bases at J, with 11 bases in the middle. CDR3 in amino acids: CASSLVGTLETQYL. The CDR3 nucleotides are TGTGCCAGCAGTTTAGTCGGGACTCTAGAGACCCAGTACTTA.

The chain joins TRBV6-6 to TRBJ2-1; TRBD2 agrees at 14 bases. Looked up from germline, CDR1 is MNHNY and CDR2 is SVGAGI (reference sequence). This CDR3 has 15 amino acids. V lost 4 bases to trimming and J lost 10 bases; unmatched junction nucleotides: 6. CDR3 in DNA: TGTGCCAGCAGTTTACCGGGACTAGCGGGAGAAGAGCAGTTCTTC. This translates into CASSLPGLAGEEQFF.

About this clonotype: A read error may be the cause here, since a much bigger clone is one base away. The gene calls are TRBV7-3 and TRBJ2-1; the match to TRBD2 covers 9 bases. This CDR3 comprises 15 residues. Germline V lookup: CDR1 SGHTA, CDR2 FQGTGA. Written as DNA, the CDR3 is TGTGCCAGCAGCTTCGGGACTAGCAAGTACAATGTGCAGTTCTTC. It is translated as CASSFGTSKYNVQFF.

As to this clonotype: No conserved phenylalanine or tryptophan ends this CDR3, so it is likely a read error. The chain combines TRBV19 with TRBJ1-6, with 7 bases identical to TRBD1. The CDR3 is 14 amino acids. The germline V gene has CDR1 LNHDA and CDR2 SQIVND (reference sequence). With 5 bases clipped from V and 9 bases from J, the junction kept 7 bases outside the gene matches. The DNA of the CDR3 is TGTGCCAGTAGTGCCGGACAGGTCGTTTCACCCCTCCACTGT. This gives the protein CASSAGQVVSPLHC.

This clonotype was picked up a small number of times. This chain joins TRBV15 and TRBJ2-3; D call uncertain. Looked up from germline, CDR1 is LNHNV and CDR2 is YYDKDF (reference sequence). The CDR3 consists of 15 residues. V was shortened by 0 bases and J by 1 base, with 8 bases between the two germline ends. The CDR3 sequence is CATSREGARTDTQYF. The CDR3 coding sequence is TGTGCCACCAGCAGAGAAGGAGCGCGCACAGATACGCAGTATTTT.

This clonotype was counted only a few times. The gene calls are TRBV6-1 and TRBJ1-5, with D perhaps matching TRBD1 (6 bases). The CDR3 runs 17 residues. From germline, CDR1 is MNHNS and CDR2 SASEGT. V was trimmed by 5 bases and J by 0 bases, leaving 17 bases between them. The DNA of the CDR3 is TGTGCCAGCAGTTCTTCCCGGGACAAGTATAGCAATCAGCCCCAGCATTTT. Protein product: CASSSSRDKYSNQPQHF.

The J gene is TRBJ2-5, the V gene TRBV9; a possible D gene is TRBD1 (5 bases). The CDR3 totals 14 residues. Germline CDR1 is SGDLS and CDR2 is YYNGEE. The V end was cut by 3 bases, the J end by 5 bases, with 14 bases between. CDR3 loop: CASSGGRGDETQYF. DNA for the CDR3: TGTGCCAGCAGCGGGGGAAGGGGTGATGAGACCCAGTACTTC.

This clonotype appeared many times. The chain links TRBV10-3 to TRBJ1-5, with 9 bases fitting TRBD1. The CDR3 is made up of 18 amino acids. Germline V gene lookup returns CDR1 ENHRY and CDR2 SYGVKD. The junction had 15 bases not matched to a gene; V was cut back by 3 bases and J by 6 bases. The CDR3 DNA reads TGTGCCATCAGTGATAGAAGCACGGGACAGGGAATAAGTCAGCCCCAGCATTTT. It yields the protein CAISDRSTGQGISQPQHF.

This clonotype has ten or more counts. The rearrangement uses TRBV28 and TRBJ2-3, with 7 bases aligning to TRBD2. The CDR3 extends over 14 amino acids. Per the germline V gene, CDR1 is MDHEN and CDR2 is SYDVKM. V lost 7 bases and J lost 6; bases outside the gene matches: 10. This CDR3 reads CASTGGADWDTQYF. The CDR3 DNA sequence: TGTGCCAGCACGGGAGGCGCGGACTGGGATACGCAGTATTTT.

This clonotype was counted only a few times. V and J are TRBV19 and TRBJ2-2; D call uncertain. Germline V gene sequence: CDR1 LNHDA, CDR2 SQIVND (reference sequence). Between the trimmed V and J ends, which lost 5 bases and 6 bases, there was a span of 19 bases. CDR3 size: 16 residues. The CDR3 here is CASSPGYSGRAGELFF. The CDR3 bases are TGTGCCAGTAGTCCCGGTTACAGTGGACGGGCCGGGGAGCTGTTTTTT.

The chain joins TRBV7-9 to TRBJ1-5; 9 nucleotides align to TRBD1. CDR3 size: 15 residues. Looked up from germline, CDR1 is SEHNR and CDR2 is FQNEAQ (reference sequence). Trimming cost V 5 bases and J 7 bases; bases outside gene matches: 9. CDR3 nucleotide sequence: TGTGCCAGCAGCCCAGCGGGACAGGGTGGCCAGCCCCAGCATTTT. This encodes CASSPAGQGGQPQHF. The complete variable domain, with remaining parts taken from reference TRBV7-9 and TRBJ1-5, reads DTGVSQNPRHKITKRGQNVTFRCDPISEHNRLYWYRQTLGQGPEFLTYFQNEAQLEKSRLLSDRFSAERPKGSFSTLEIQRTEQGDSAMYLCASSPAGQGGQPQHFGDGTRLSIL.

V gene TRBV7-8 combines with J gene TRBJ2-3, with D perhaps TRBD1 (6 bases). Between the trimmed V and J ends, which lost 1 base and 0 bases, there was a span of 11 bases. CDR1 and CDR2 from the germline V gene are SGHVS and FQNEAQ. The CDR3 consists of 16 residues. CDR3 region: CASSLGAGTSTDTQYF. DNA for the CDR3: TGTGCCAGCAGCTTAGGAGCCGGGACAAGCACAGATACGCAGTATTTT.

Of note for this clonotype: Since no conserved phenylalanine or tryptophan closes the CDR3, a read error is the likely cause. The J gene is TRBJ2-6, the V gene TRBV29-1; D not resolved. The CDR3 contains 15 residues. Germline lookup yields CDR1 SQVTM and CDR2 ANQGSEA. The V end lost 5 bases, the J end lost 0 bases, and 11 bases lay between the germline ends. The CDR3 region is CSVIFPGSGANVLTL. CDR3 coding DNA: TGCAGCGTTATTTTTCCCGGCTCTGGGGCCAACGTCCTGACTTTA.

Details on this clonotype: A read error may be the cause here, since a much bigger clone is one base away. This sequence joins TRBV7-2 and TRBJ1-3; D not certain. V lost 5 bases and J 1 base, leaving 21 bases between the germline ends. The CDR3 totals 18 residues. Germline V gives CDR1 SGHTA, CDR2 FQGNSA. The CDR3, as DNA: TGTGCCAGCAGCCCATCGACGACCGCGCTGCTGTCTGGAAACACCATATATTTT. Its protein product is CASSPSTTALLSGNTIYF.

This clonotype was found many times. The chain recombines TRBV5-1 with TRBJ2-1; D gene unclear. This CDR3 has 16 amino acids. Germline values: CDR1 SGHRS, CDR2 YFSETQ. The V gene lost 4 bases and the J gene lost 0 bases, with 14 bases spanning the gap. Here the CDR3 DNA reads TGCGCCAGCAGCCCCTCCGGGCCGAGCTCCTACAATGAGCAGTTCTTC. Amino acids: CASSPSGPSSYNEQFF. Supplemented by reference TRBV5-1 and TRBJ2-1, the full variable domain reads KAGVTQTPRYLIKTRGQQVTLSCSPISGHRSVSWYQQTPGQGLQFLFEYFSETQRNKGNFPGRFSGRQFSNSRSEMNVSTLELGDSALYLCASSPSGPSSYNEQFFGPGTRLTVL.

This clonotype was recorded many times. The chain joins TRBV7-8 to TRBJ1-2; D ambiguous. The CDR3 length is 15 residues. CDR1 and CDR2 from the germline V gene are SGHVS and FQNEAQ. V was pared by 1 base and J by 1 base, with 10 bases between. The CDR3 DNA sequence: TGTGCCAGCAGCTTAGAACGGATACGTAACTATGGCTACACCTTC. Protein: CASSLERIRNYGYTF.

The sample holds a few counts of this clonotype. The V call is TRBV5-6, the J call TRBJ2-7; TRBD2 aligns across 10 bases. CDR1 and CDR2 (germline): SGHDT, YYEEEE. CDR3 length: 12 residues. V dropped 10 bases and J dropped 6; count of bases not matched to a gene: 7. DNA for the CDR3: TGTGCCTCCTCGGGACTAGCGACCGAGCAGTACTTC. Translated, it gives CASSGLATEQYF.

This clonotype was recorded a few times. The V gene is TRBV5-6, the J gene TRBJ1-2; D is uncertain. Germline V gene data show CDR1 as SGHDT and CDR2 as YYEEEE. This CDR3 comprises 13 residues. Trimming took off 2 bases at V and 3 bases at J, with 8 bases between the two ends. This CDR3 reads CASSFRSDYGYTF. In DNA, the CDR3 is TGTGCCAGCAGCTTCCGCAGTGACTATGGCTACACCTTC. Complete variable domain (other parts from reference TRBV5-6 and TRBJ1-2): DAGVTQSPTHLIKTRGQQVTLRCSPKSGHDTVSWYQQALGQGPQFIFQYYEEEERQRGNFPDRFSGHQFPNYSSELNVNALLLGDSALYLCASSFRSDYGYTFGSGTRLTVV.